This is a list of T cell receptor beta chains from one sample in a study of radiotherapy plus CTLA-4 blockade in lung cancer. Repertoires were generated with immunoSEQ multiplex PCR, while TCRdb's copy carries only in-frame clones and drops some. The profile shows more than 100,000 clones, around 89% of them singletons. Source: peripheral blood, taken from a patient treated with radiotherapy plus ipilimumab. The receptors shown here come from a human donor with non-small cell lung cancer that progressed on radiotherapy plus ipilimumab. Each CDR3 is given with its conserved first and last residue. Each record gives: J gene, clone size, V gene, D gene, CDR3 DNA, CDR3 protein. The D gene is left open where the match is weak. Clone size, where shown, is once, few, many, or a class for clones that have expanded.

TRBJ1-2 . TRBV28 . TGTGCCAGCAATTCCGGGGGGAGAGTGGATGGCTACACCTTC CASNSGGRVDGYTF
TRBJ2-1 once TRBV27 . TGTGCCAGCAGCGACCATGGAGTCCACAATGAGCAGTTCTTC CASSDHGVHNEQFF
TRBJ2-3 . TRBV5-1 . TGCGCCAGCAGCTTGGTTAACACAGATACGCAGTATTTT CASSLVNTDTQYF
TRBJ2-7 . TRBV7-8 TRBD2 TGTGCCAGCAGCGTATCCGGGAGGGCCTTCGAGCAGTACTTC CASSVSGRAFEQYF
TRBJ2-3 . TRBV6-5 TRBD2 TGTGCCAGCCAAGGGACTAGCGGGAGTAAAGATACGCAGTATTTT CASQGTSGSKDTQYF
TRBJ2-2 . TRBV7-6 TRBD1 TGTGCCAGCAGCCCACAGACAGGGGGCGTTGCCGGGGAGCTGTTTTTT CASSPQTGGVAGELFF
TRBJ1-4 . TRBV2 . TGTGCCAGCAGGGGGAGAGACGCAACTAATGAAAAACTGTTTTTT CASRGRDATNEKLFF
TRBJ1-3 . TRBV4-1 . TGCGCCAGCAGCCAAGCGGACTATCGATCCATATATTTT CASSQADYRSIYF
TRBJ2-7 once TRBV27 TRBD1 TGTGCCAGCAGTTTATCCGGGACAGGGGCCTACGAGCAGTACTTC CASSLSGTGAYEQYF
TRBJ2-1 . TRBV15 . TGTGCCACCAGCAGAGGGGGGACTTTGTTGCGGAATGAGCAGTTCTTC CATSRGGTLLRNEQFF
TRBJ1-1 . TRBV9 . TGTGCCAGCAGCGTAGGTCCGCTCCCCACGGTCACTGAAGCTTTCTTT CASSVGPLPTVTEAFF
TRBJ2-7 . TRBV7-9 . TGTGCCAGCAGCCCAAGCTCAAACTACGAGCAGTACTTC CASSPSSNYEQYF
TRBJ1-1 . TRBV7-3 . TGTGCCAGCAGCTTAGAAAGGGCGAACACTGAAGCTTTCTTT CASSLERANTEAFF